The T cell receptor beta chain under discussion was sequenced for a study of T cells after yellow fever vaccination. Study at large: The SMART-Seq v4 Ultra Low Input method served to prepare the low-cell-number fractions. Study results and caveats: Boosting was followed by the reappearance of most primary-vaccination clones (under 97% CD4, around 86% CD8).

Only a few counts were recorded for this clonotype. Its antigen is still unknown. TCRdb processed the 5' RACE reads anew with MiXCR; each CDR3 protein has one entry. The sample shows about 510,000 distinct CDR3 sequences, 21% of them seen only once. The CDR3 is made up of 15 amino acids. The V end was cut by 4 bases, the J end by 3 bases, with 16 bases between. Germline CDR1 and CDR2: SGHTA and FQGNSA. The source material was PBMCs, sampled 20 to 25 days after the first yellow fever vaccination. The V call is TRBV7-2, the J call TRBJ2-7; D may match TRBD1 or TRBD2 (5 bases each). The clonotype originates from a man between 18 and 35 years old who received the YFV17D yellow fever vaccine. The CDR3: CASSWDRTKIYEQYF. The DNA for the CDR3 is TGTGCCAGCAGCTGGGACCGCACCAAAATCTACGAGCAGTACTTC.